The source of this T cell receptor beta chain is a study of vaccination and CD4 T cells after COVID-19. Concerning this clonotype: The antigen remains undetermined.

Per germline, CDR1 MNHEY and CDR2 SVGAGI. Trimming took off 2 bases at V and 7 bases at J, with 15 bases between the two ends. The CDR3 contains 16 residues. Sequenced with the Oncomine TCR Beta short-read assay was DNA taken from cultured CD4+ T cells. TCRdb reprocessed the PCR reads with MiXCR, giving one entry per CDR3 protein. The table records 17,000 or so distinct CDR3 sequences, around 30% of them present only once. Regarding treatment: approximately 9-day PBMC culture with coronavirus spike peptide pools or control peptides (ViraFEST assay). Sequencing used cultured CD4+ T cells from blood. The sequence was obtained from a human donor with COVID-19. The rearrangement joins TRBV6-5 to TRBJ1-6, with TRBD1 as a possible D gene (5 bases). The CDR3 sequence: CASSYDGGGLNSPLHF. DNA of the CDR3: TGTGCCAGCAGTTACGATGGGGGTGGTTTAAATTCACCCCTCCACTTT.